This TCR beta chain was sequenced in a study of memory CD4+ T cells and cytomegalovirus serostatus. Findings and limits, study-wide: CMV serostatus prediction reached median AUC about 0.96, or 0.93 with US-trained model. Of 164 reported CMV TCRbeta sequences, under 70 were found in memory CD4+ repertoires.

The sort gate was single viable CD3+CD4+CD8-CD45RO+ cells for memory CD4+ T cells. Trimming stripped 7 bases from V and 1 base from J, with 0 bases between. This CDR3 has 10 residues. The V gene's germline CDR1 is SGDLS and CDR2 YYNGEE. Turning to this clone: Antigen unknown.

Original analysis: Out-of-frame sequences were removed, leaving about 2,300,000 distinct TCRbeta sequences. Assay: immunoSEQ multiplex PCR; the TCRdb copy retains only in-frame clones and omits some. For V, J and clone size, that table is used; D and trimming come from the DNA. The table records more than 50,000 clones, 78% of them present only once. Sequencing used memory CD4+ T cells from blood. This receptor was identified in an adult in good health and CMV-seronegative. The V gene is TRBV9, the J gene TRBJ1-3; D gene ambiguous. This CDR3 is CASSGNTIYF. CDR3 sequence (DNA): TGTGCCAGCTCTGGAAACACCATATATTTT.